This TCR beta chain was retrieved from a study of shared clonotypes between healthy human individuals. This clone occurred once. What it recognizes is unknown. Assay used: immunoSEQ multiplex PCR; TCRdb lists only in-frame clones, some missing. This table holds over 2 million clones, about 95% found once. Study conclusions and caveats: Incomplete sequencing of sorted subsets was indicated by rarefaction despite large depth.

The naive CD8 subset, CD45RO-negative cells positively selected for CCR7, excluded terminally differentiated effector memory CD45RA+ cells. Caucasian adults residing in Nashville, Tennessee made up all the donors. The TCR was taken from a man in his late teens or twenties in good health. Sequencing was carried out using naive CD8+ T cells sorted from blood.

CDR3 residues: CASSLSGTVSYEQYF. The CDR3 DNA sequence: TGTGCCAGCAGCTTATCCGGGACAGTTTCCTACGAGCAGTACTTC. The genes are TRBV7-2 and TRBJ2-7; the match to TRBD1 covers 7 bases. There are 15 residues in the CDR3. Germline lookup yields CDR1 SGHTA and CDR2 FQGNSA. The J segment lost 1 base and the V segment lost 2 bases, leaving 5 bases of the junction unmatched.